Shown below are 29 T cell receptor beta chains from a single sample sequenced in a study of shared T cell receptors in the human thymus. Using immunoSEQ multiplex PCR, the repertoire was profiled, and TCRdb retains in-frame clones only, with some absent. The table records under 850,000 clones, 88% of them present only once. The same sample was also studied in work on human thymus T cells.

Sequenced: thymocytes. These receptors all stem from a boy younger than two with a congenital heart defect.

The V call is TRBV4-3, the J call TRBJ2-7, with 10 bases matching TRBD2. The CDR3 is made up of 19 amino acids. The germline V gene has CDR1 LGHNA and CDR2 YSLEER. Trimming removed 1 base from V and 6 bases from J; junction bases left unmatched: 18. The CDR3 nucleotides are TGCGCCAGCAGCCAAGTCCCTAGCGGGAGAATTAACCCCGTGGGCGAGCAGTACTTC. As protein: CASSQVPSGRINPVGEQYF.

The CDR3 coding sequence is TGTGCCTGGAGTGTACTGCGGGCCGGGGAGCTGTTTTTT. Translating gives CAWSVLRAGELFF. The chain is built from TRBV30 and TRBJ2-2; a weak D match, TRBD2 (5 bases). V lost 0 bases, J lost 6 bases, and 8 bases lay in between. This CDR3 comprises 13 residues. CDR1 is GTSNPN, CDR2 SVGIG, per germline (reference sequence).

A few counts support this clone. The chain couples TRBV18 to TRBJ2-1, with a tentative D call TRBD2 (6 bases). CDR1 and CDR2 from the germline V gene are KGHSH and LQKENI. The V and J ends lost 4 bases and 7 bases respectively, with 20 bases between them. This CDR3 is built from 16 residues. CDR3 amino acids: CASSRFSPGAQNEQFF. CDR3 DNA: TGTGCCAGCTCACGATTTTCCCCGGGAGCTCAGAATGAGCAGTTCTTC.

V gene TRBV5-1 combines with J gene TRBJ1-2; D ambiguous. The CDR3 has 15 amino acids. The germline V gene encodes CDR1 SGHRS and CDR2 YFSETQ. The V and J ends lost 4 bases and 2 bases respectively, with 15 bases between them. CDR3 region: CASSPNSNENYGYTF. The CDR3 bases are TGCGCCAGCAGCCCGAATTCGAATGAGAACTATGGCTACACCTTC.

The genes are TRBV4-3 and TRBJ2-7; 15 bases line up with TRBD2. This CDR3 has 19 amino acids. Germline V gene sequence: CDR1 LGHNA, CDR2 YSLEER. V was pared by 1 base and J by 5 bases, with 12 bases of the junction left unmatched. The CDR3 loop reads CASSQVGTPGTSGRHEQYF. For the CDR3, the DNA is TGCGCCAGCAGCCAAGTGGGGACTCCTGGGACTAGCGGGAGGCACGAGCAGTACTTC.

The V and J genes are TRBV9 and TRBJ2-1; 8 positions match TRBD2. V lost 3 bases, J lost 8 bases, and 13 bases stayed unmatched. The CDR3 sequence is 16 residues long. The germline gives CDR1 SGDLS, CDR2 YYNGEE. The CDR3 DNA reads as TGTGCCAGCAGCGCGCACGAGGGCGGGAGGTTAGATGAGCAGTTCTTC. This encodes CASSAHEGGRLDEQFF.

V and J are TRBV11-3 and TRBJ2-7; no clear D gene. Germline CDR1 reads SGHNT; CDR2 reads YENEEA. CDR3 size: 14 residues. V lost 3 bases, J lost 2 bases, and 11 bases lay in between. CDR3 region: CASSLWASTYEQYF. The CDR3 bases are TGTGCCAGCAGCTTGTGGGCCTCCACCTACGAGCAGTACTTC.

The CDR3 nucleotides read TGTGCCAGCAGCGTAGGACAGATTTCCTATGGCTACACCTTC. This translates into CASSVGQISYGYTF. The V and J genes are TRBV9 and TRBJ1-2; D is possibly TRBD1 (5 bases). Deletions cut 0 bases from V and 4 bases from J, with 10 bases between. The CDR3 has 14 amino acids. Germline lookup yields CDR1 SGDLS and CDR2 YYNGEE.

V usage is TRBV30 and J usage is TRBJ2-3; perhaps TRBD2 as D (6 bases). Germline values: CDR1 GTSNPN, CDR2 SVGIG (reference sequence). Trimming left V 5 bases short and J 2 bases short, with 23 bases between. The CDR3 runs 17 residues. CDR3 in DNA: TGTGCCTGGGGTCCCACCCCTCTAGCGTTTGACACAGATACGCAGTATTTT. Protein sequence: CAWGPTPLAFDTDTQYF.

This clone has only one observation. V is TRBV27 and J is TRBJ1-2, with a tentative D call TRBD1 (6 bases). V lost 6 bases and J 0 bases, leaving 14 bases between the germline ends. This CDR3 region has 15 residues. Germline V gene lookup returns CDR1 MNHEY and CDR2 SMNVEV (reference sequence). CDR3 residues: CASSPRGHTNYGYTF. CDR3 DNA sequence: TGTGCCAGCAGCCCCCGGGGACACACTAACTATGGCTACACCTTC.

CDR3 in DNA: TGTGCCAGTAGTCCCCGAGGCACGGGACAGGGGATAGGCGAGCAGTACTTC. Encoded protein: CASSPRGTGQGIGEQYF. The chain joins TRBV19 to TRBJ2-7, with 10 bases fitting TRBD1. Germline lookup yields CDR1 LNHDA and CDR2 SQIVND (reference sequence). V shed 5 bases and J 6 bases; nucleotides not matched to a gene: 16. The CDR3 has 17 residues.

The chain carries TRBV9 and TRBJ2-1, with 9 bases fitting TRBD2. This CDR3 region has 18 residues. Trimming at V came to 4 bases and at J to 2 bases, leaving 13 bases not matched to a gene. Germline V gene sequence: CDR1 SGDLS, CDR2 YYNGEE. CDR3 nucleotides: TGTGCCAGCAGCCCTTTATGGGACGCGGGAGGGCCCTACAATGAGCAGTTCTTC. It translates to CASSPLWDAGGPYNEQFF.

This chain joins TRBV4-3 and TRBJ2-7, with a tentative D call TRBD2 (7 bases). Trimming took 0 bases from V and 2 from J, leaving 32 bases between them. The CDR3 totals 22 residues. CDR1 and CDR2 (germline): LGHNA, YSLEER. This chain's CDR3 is CASSQDIPGLRGRDTFPYEQYF. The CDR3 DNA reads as TGCGCCAGCAGCCAAGACATCCCCGGACTAAGGGGGAGGGATACCTTTCCCTACGAGCAGTACTTC.

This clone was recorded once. The CDR3 DNA sequence: TGTGCCAGCAGCCCCCAACTAGCGGGAGGGCCGAATGAGCAGTTCTTC. Protein: CASSPQLAGGPNEQFF. The chain is built from TRBV7-3 and TRBJ2-1; 13 nucleotides line up with TRBD2. This CDR3 is built from 16 residues. Germline CDR1 and CDR2: SGHTA and FQGTGA. V gave up 5 bases and J gave up 7 bases; unmatched junction bases: 8.

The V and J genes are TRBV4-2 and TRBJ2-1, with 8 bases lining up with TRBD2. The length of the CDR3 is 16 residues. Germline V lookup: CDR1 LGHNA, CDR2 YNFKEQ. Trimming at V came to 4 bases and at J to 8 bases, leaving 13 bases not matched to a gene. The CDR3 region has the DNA TGTGCCAGCAGCCGAGCACTAGCGGAGGGCAGTTATGAGCAGTTCTTC. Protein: CASSRALAEGSYEQFF.

The CDR3 DNA follows: TGTGCCAGCAGTGGAACAGGGGTTGGGCTAGCCAAAAACATTCAGTACTTC. Encoded protein: CASSGTGVGLAKNIQYF. V and J are TRBV28 and TRBJ2-4, with 7 bases matching TRBD1. CDR3 size: 17 residues. Germline CDR1 reads MDHEN; CDR2 reads SYDVKM. Trimming removed 5 bases from V and 0 bases from J; junction bases left unmatched: 10.

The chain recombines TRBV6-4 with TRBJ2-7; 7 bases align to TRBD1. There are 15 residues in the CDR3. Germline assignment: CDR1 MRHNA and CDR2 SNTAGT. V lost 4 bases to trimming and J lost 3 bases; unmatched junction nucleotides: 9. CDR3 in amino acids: CASSARQGPNYEQYF. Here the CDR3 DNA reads TGTGCCAGCAGTGCCCGACAGGGACCGAACTACGAGCAGTACTTC.

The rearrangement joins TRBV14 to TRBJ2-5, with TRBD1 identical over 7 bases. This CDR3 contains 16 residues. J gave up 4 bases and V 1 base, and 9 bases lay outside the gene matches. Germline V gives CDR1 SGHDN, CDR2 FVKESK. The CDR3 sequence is CASSQGRRGPGETQYF. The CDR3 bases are TGTGCCAGCAGCCAAGGAAGAAGGGGGCCCGGAGAGACCCAGTACTTC.

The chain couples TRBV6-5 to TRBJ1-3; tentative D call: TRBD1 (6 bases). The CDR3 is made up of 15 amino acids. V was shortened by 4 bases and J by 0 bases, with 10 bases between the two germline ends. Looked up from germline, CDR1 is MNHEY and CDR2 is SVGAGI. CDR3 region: CASSSPRGSGNTIYF. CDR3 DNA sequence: TGTGCCAGCAGTTCCCCCAGGGGCTCTGGAAACACCATATATTTT.

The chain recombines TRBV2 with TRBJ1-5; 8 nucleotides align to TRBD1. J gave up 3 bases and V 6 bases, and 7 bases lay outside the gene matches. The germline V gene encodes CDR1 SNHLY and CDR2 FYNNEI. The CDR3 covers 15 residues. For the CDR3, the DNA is TGTGCCAGCAGCGAGGACAGGGTCACCAATCAGCCCCAGCATTTT. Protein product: CASSEDRVTNQPQHF.

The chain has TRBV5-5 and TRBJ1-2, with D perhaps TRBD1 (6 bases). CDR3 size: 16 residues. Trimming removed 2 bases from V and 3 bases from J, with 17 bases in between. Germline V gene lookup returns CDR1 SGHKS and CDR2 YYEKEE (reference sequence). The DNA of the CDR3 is TGTGCCAGCAGCTTTACAGGGTTATGGACGGACTATGGCTACACCTTC. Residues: CASSFTGLWTDYGYTF.

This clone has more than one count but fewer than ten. DNA for the CDR3: TGCGCCAGCAGCCACCCGGGGGTGAGGTCGGTCAAGGCTTTCTTT. It encodes CASSHPGVRSVKAFF. J is TRBJ1-1 and V is TRBV4-1; the D gene is possibly TRBD1 (5 bases). The CDR3 loop spans 15 amino acids. V was cut by 3 bases and J by 11 bases, with 22 bases left in between. The germline V gene encodes CDR1 MGHRA and CDR2 YSYEKL.

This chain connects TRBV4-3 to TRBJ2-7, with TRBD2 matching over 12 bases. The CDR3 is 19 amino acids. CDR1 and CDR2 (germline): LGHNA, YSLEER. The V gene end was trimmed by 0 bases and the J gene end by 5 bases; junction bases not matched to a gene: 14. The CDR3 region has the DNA TGCGCCAGCAGCCAAGATACACTAGCGGGAGGTCTTTTTCACCACGAGCAGTACTTC. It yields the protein CASSQDTLAGGLFHHEQYF.

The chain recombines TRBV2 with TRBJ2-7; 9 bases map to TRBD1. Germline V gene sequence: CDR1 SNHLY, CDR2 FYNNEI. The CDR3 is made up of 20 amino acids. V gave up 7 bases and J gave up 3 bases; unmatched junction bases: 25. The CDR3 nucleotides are TGTGCCAGCAAGGGACATAATTCCGGGACAGGGAGAAACAGCCGCTACGAGCAGTACTTC. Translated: CASKGHNSGTGRNSRYEQYF.

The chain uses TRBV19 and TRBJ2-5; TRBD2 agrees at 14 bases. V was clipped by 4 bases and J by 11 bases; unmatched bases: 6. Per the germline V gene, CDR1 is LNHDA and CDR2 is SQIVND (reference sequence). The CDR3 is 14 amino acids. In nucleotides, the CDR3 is TGTGCCAGTAGTAGGACTAGCGGGAGGATGTTGCAGTACTTC. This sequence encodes CASSRTSGRMLQYF.

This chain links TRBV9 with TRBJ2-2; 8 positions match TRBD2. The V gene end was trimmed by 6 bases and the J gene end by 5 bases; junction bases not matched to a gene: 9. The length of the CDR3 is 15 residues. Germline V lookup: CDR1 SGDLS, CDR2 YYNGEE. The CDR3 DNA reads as TGTGCCAGCAACCCCGCGGGAGGTGAGACCGGGGAGCTGTTTTTT. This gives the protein CASNPAGGETGELFF.

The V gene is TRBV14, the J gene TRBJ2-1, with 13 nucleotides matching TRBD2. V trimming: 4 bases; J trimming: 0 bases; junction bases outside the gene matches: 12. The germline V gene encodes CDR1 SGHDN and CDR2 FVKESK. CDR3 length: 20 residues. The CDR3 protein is CASSRSTLAGGPSSYNEQFF. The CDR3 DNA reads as TGTGCCAGCAGCCGATCCACACTAGCGGGAGGGCCCAGCTCCTACAATGAGCAGTTCTTC.

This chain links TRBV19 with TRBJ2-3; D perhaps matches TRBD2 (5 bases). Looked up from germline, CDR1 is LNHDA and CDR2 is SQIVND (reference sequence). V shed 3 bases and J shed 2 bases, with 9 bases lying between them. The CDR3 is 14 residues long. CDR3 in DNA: TGTGCCAGTAGTATCCCGGGGTTCACAGATACGCAGTATTTT. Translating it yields CASSIPGFTDTQYF. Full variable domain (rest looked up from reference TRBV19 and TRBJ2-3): DGGITQSPKYLFRKEGQNVTLSCEQNLNHDAMYWYRQDPGQGLRLIYYSQIVNDFQKGDIAEGYSVSREKKESFPLTVTSAQKNPTAFYLCASSIPGFTDTQYFGPGTRLTVL.

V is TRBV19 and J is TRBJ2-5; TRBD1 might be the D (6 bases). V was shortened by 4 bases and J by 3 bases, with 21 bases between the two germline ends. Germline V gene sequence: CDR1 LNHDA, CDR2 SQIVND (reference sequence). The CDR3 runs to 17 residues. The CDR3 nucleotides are TGTGCCAGTAGTACCTACGGTACCGGACAGCCCAAAGAGACCCAGTACTTC. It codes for CASSTYGTGQPKETQYF. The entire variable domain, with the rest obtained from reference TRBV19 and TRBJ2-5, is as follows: DGGITQSPKYLFRKEGQNVTLSCEQNLNHDAMYWYRQDPGQGLRLIYYSQIVNDFQKGDIAEGYSVSREKKESFPLTVTSAQKNPTAFYLCASSTYGTGQPKETQYFGPGTRLLVL.